Following are 9 T cell receptor beta chains from one sample sequenced in a study of vaccination effects on CD4 cells after COVID-19. Upon completion of 10 to 11 days in culture, CD4+ T cells were isolated. These receptors' antigens are unknown. Sequencing used immunoSEQ multiplex PCR; TCRdb keeps in-frame clones, though not all of them. The table has roughly 68,000 clones, approximately 78% seen once. Material: CD4+ T cells from PBMCs cultured without peptide, obtained before COVID-19 vaccination. Every receptor here comes from a human donor who had a prior SARS-CoV-2 infection.

The chain has TRBV12-5 and TRBJ1-2, with D possibly TRBD1 on 5 matching bases. This CDR3 comprises 13 residues. The germline V gene encodes CDR1 LGHNT and CDR2 FRNRAP. Trimming removed 5 bases at V and 2 bases at J, with 9 bases between. CDR3 amino acids: CASGQGRNYGYTF. In DNA form, the CDR3 reads TGTGCTAGTGGTCAGGGACGAAACTATGGCTACACCTTC.

The rearrangement links TRBV4-1 to TRBJ1-1, with a possible D match to TRBD1 (6 bases). The CDR3 sequence is 16 residues long. Trimming removed 2 bases from V and 10 bases from J, with 23 bases in between. Germline-derived CDR1 and CDR2 are MGHRA and YSYEKL. The CDR3: CASSQPTTRPPRGAFF. DNA of the CDR3: TGCGCCAGCAGCCAACCGACGACACGGCCCCCCAGGGGAGCTTTCTTT.

The rearrangement links TRBV6-2 or TRBV6-3 to TRBJ1-5; possible D gene TRBD1, 5 bases. The CDR3 is made up of 14 amino acids. Between the trimmed V and J ends, which lost 4 bases and 3 bases, there was a span of 10 bases. CDR1 and CDR2 (germline): MNHEY, SVGEGT. The CDR3 reads CASSSRQYNQPQHF. In DNA form, the CDR3 reads TGTGCCAGCAGTTCCCGACAGTACAATCAGCCCCAGCATTTT.

This chain uses TRBV4-2 with TRBJ2-7, with 7 nucleotides matching TRBD1. The germline gives CDR1 LGHNA, CDR2 YNFKEQ. The V segment lost 0 bases and the J segment 4 bases; nucleotides outside the gene matches: 6. CDR3 length: 15 residues. The CDR3 here is CASSQDLGQPYEQYF. In nucleotides, the CDR3 is TGTGCCAGCAGCCAAGATTTGGGACAGCCTTACGAGCAGTACTTC.

This clone appeared once. V is TRBV7-9 and J is TRBJ2-5, with 14 bases lining up with TRBD2. The CDR3 has 15 amino acids. Trimming removed 4 bases from V and 5 bases from J; junction bases left unmatched: 3. Germline-derived CDR1 and CDR2 are SEHNR and FQNEAQ (reference sequence). CDR3 sequence: CASSSRTSGRETQYF. CDR3 nucleotide sequence: TGTGCCAGCAGCTCCAGGACTAGCGGGAGGGAGACCCAGTACTTC.

This chain connects TRBV18 to TRBJ2-7, with 7 bases aligning to TRBD2. The trim removed 4 bases at V and 6 bases at J, leaving 18 bases unmatched. This CDR3 has 17 amino acids. Germline CDR1 and CDR2: KGHSH and LQKENI. CDR3 sequence (DNA): TGTGCCAGCTCACTTTTGGCTAGCGGATCTCTTTTACCCGAGCAGTACTTC. Its protein product is CASSLLASGSLLPEQYF.

This clone was observed a handful of times. This chain connects TRBV5-1 to TRBJ2-2, with D uncertain. Trimming pared 4 bases from V and 0 bases from J, leaving 7 bases between. The CDR3 has 14 amino acids. The V gene's germline CDR1 is SGHRS and CDR2 YFSETQ. The CDR3 DNA reads as TGCGCCAGCAGCGATTTAGCGAACACCGGGGAGCTGTTTTTT. Translation gives CASSDLANTGELFF. Full variable domain (missing parts from reference TRBV5-1 and TRBJ2-2): KAGVTQTPRYLIKTRGQQVTLSCSPISGHRSVSWYQQTPGQGLQFLFEYFSETQRNKGNFPGRFSGRQFSNSRSEMNVSTLELGDSALYLCASSDLANTGELFFGEGSRLTVL.

J is TRBJ2-3 and V is TRBV7-2, with D uncertain. The germline V gene encodes CDR1 SGHTA and CDR2 FQGNSA. CDR3 length equals 14 residues. V lost 1 base to trimming and J lost 2 bases, with 7 bases between them. CDR3 loop: CASSLGVVTDTQYF. The CDR3 nucleotides read TGTGCCAGCAGCTTAGGGGTTGTCACAGATACGCAGTATTTT.

The chain has TRBV6-2 or TRBV6-3 and TRBJ2-1, with 7 bases lining up with TRBD2. Losses at the gene ends were 0 bases for V and 0 bases for J; bases not matched to a gene: 5. This CDR3 spans 17 amino acids. CDR1 is MNHEY, CDR2 SVGEGT, per germline. The CDR3 sequence is CASSYSAGGSSYNEQFF. The CDR3 region has the DNA TGTGCCAGCAGTTACTCCGCGGGCGGGAGCTCCTACAATGAGCAGTTCTTC.